This entry lists 17 T cell receptor beta chains sequenced from one sample in a study of shared clonotypes between healthy human individuals. Using immunoSEQ multiplex PCR, the repertoire was profiled, and TCRdb retains in-frame clones only, with some absent. The repertoire holds about 2.4 million clones, with 80% to 95% as singletons. Sequenced input: naive CD4+ T cells from PBMCs. The subset was: CD45RA+ positively selected. These receptors were collected from a man between 18 and 29 years old in good health. Some clones in this sample may be carry-over from other donors' samples.

The chain links TRBV5-1 to TRBJ2-3; D is unclear. The CDR3 is 14 amino acids. Per germline, CDR1 SGHRS and CDR2 YFSETQ. V was clipped by 4 bases and J by 5 bases, with 14 bases between them. CDR3 DNA: TGCGCCAGCAGCGAAGGGCGCGCGATAGATACGCAGTATTTT. This translates into CASSEGRAIDTQYF.

V is TRBV5-4 and J is TRBJ2-7; 11 nucleotides line up with TRBD2. The junction had 2 bases not matched to a gene; V was cut back by 0 bases and J by 3 bases. The germline V gene has CDR1 SGHNT and CDR2 YYREEE (reference sequence). This CDR3 contains 15 residues. CDR3 DNA: TGTGCCAGCAGCTTGGCGACTAGCGGGATCTACGAGCAGTACTTC. Translated, it gives CASSLATSGIYEQYF.

The table lists this clone with a few counts. The chain recombines TRBV30 with TRBJ1-2; maybe TRBD1 (5 bases). V was cut by 0 bases and J by 2 bases, with 13 bases left in between. Germline lookup yields CDR1 GTSNPN and CDR2 SVGIG (reference sequence). This CDR3 comprises 15 residues. The CDR3 nucleotides read TGTGCCTGGAGTGTACCCGAGACAGTGAACTATGGCTACACCTTC. Translation gives CAWSVPETVNYGYTF.

The table lists this clone with a count of one. Within the sample, other DNA sequences also encode this same CDR3. The chain is built from TRBV5-4 and TRBJ2-7; a weak D match, TRBD1 (6 bases). Germline loops: CDR1 SGHNT, CDR2 YYREEE (reference sequence). This CDR3 has 14 amino acids. The germline V and J ends were trimmed by 0 bases and 3 bases, with 10 bases remaining between them. As DNA, the CDR3 is TGTGCCAGCAGCTTGGGGCAGGGGATCTACGAGCAGTACTTC. The encoded protein is CASSLGQGIYEQYF.

This rearrangement joins TRBV5-5 to TRBJ1-5; D possibly corresponds to TRBD1 (6 bases). Germline CDR1 and CDR2: SGHKS and YYEKEE (reference sequence). The CDR3 runs to 14 residues. Trimming took 2 bases from V and 5 from J, leaving 11 bases between them. CDR3 DNA sequence: TGTGCCAGCAGCTTCGCCGGGGGCGATCAGCCCCAGCATTTT. Protein sequence: CASSFAGGDQPQHF.

V is TRBV5-1 and J is TRBJ1-1; 7 bases fit TRBD1. CDR1 SGHRS and CDR2 YFSETQ come from the germline V gene. Trimming cost V 4 bases and J 4 bases; bases outside gene matches: 10. This CDR3 region has 15 residues. This CDR3 is CASSTWDSSGTEAFF. The DNA of the CDR3 is TGCGCCAGCAGCACCTGGGACAGTTCGGGCACTGAAGCTTTCTTT.

In DNA form, the CDR3 reads TGTGCCAGTAGTGCGACGGACTTCCCCGGGGACACCGGGGAGCTGTTTTTT. This gives the protein CASSATDFPGDTGELFF. The gene calls are TRBV19 and TRBJ2-2, with a weak D call TRBD2 (5 bases). The CDR3 is 17 amino acids. The germline V gene encodes CDR1 LNHDA and CDR2 SQIVND (reference sequence). V lost 5 bases to trimming and J lost 3 bases, with 19 bases between them.

This clone was counted a single time. This rearrangement joins TRBV30 to TRBJ1-3; D ambiguous. The CDR3 contains 13 residues. V lost 2 bases to trimming and J lost 4 bases, with 9 bases between them. The germline CDR1 and CDR2 sequences are GTSNPN and SVGIG (reference sequence). CDR3 sequence (DNA): TGTGCCTGGAGTAAGGCATGGGGAAACACCATATATTTT. Translated, it gives CAWSKAWGNTIYF.

This rearrangement joins TRBV5-1 to TRBJ2-3; D call uncertain. The CDR3 sequence is 14 residues long. Germline CDR1 and CDR2: SGHRS and YFSETQ. V gave up 1 base and J gave up 2 bases, with 8 bases separating them. The CDR3 sequence: CASSLSETTDTQYF. The DNA of the CDR3 is TGCGCCAGCAGCTTGTCCGAGACCACAGATACGCAGTATTTT.

This chain connects TRBV5-1 to TRBJ2-3; 10 bases are a match to TRBD2. Per the germline V gene, CDR1 is SGHRS and CDR2 is YFSETQ. CDR3 length: 16 residues. J lost 5 bases, V lost 0 bases, and 6 bases had no gene match. CDR3 nucleotides: TGCGCCAGCAGCTTGGAGGGACTAGCGAGGAGAGATACGCAGTATTTT. Residues: CASSLEGLARRDTQYF.

This clone was found once. The genes are TRBV4-3 and TRBJ2-3; the match to TRBD2 covers 9 bases. Germline CDR1 and CDR2: LGHNA and YSLEER. V lost 4 bases, J lost 2 bases, and 22 bases stayed unmatched. CDR3 size: 21 residues. The chain's CDR3 is CASSPALGLAGLVGYTDTQYF. The CDR3 bases are TGCGCCAGCAGCCCGGCACTGGGGCTAGCGGGACTCGTTGGTTACACAGATACGCAGTATTTT.

V usage is TRBV5-4 and J usage is TRBJ2-7; tentatively, D is TRBD1 or TRBD2 (5 bases each). Between the trimmed V and J ends, which lost 4 bases and 3 bases, there was a span of 11 bases. The CDR3 totals 13 residues. Germline V CDR1 and CDR2: SGHNT, YYREEE (reference sequence). The CDR3 sequence is CASSRDPDYEQYF. The CDR3 DNA reads as TGTGCCAGCAGCCGGGACCCTGACTACGAGCAGTACTTC.

The chain joins TRBV7-2 to TRBJ2-5; D is perhaps TRBD1 (5 bases). Germline V gives CDR1 SGHTA, CDR2 FQGNSA. The V and J ends lost 5 bases and 4 bases respectively, with 8 bases between them. This CDR3 is 12 amino acids long. CDR3 bases: TGTGCCAGCAGCCCAGGGCCAGAGACCCAGTACTTC. Its translation is CASSPGPETQYF.

This rearrangement joins TRBV19 to TRBJ2-2, with 11 bases lining up with TRBD2. V gave up 10 bases and J gave up 0 bases; unmatched junction bases: 10. Germline V gene data show CDR1 as LNHDA and CDR2 as SQIVND (reference sequence). This CDR3 has 17 residues. Here the CDR3 DNA reads TGTGCCACCGAAGGTAGCGGGAGGGCGTCGAACACCGGGGAGCTGTTTTTT. This codes for CATEGSGRASNTGELFF. Full variable domain (rest looked up from reference TRBV19 and TRBJ2-2): DGGITQSPKYLFRKEGQNVTLSCEQNLNHDAMYWYRQDPGQGLRLIYYSQIVNDFQKGDIAEGYSVSREKKESFPLTVTSAQKNPTAFYLCATEGSGRASNTGELFFGEGSRLTVL.

The chain carries TRBV6-6 and TRBJ2-1; D gene uncertain. Germline CDR1 MNHNY, CDR2 SVGAGI (reference sequence). There are 16 residues in the CDR3. The germline V and J ends were trimmed by 0 bases and 6 bases, with 15 bases remaining between them. DNA for the CDR3: TGTGCCAGCAGTTACTCAACGTTGAGTGGTTTCAATGAGCAGTTCTTC. Translation gives CASSYSTLSGFNEQFF.

The chain links TRBV7-2 to TRBJ2-5, with TRBD1 identical over 8 bases. Germline V lookup: CDR1 SGHTA, CDR2 FQGNSA. The CDR3 length is 14 residues. Trimming took 5 bases from V and 5 from J; bases not matched to a gene: 7. CDR3 DNA sequence: TGTGCCAGCAGCACCCGGACAGGGAGGGAGACCCAGTACTTC. This codes for CASSTRTGRETQYF.

This chain links TRBV27 with TRBJ1-4; perhaps TRBD1 as D (6 bases). CDR1 is MNHEY, CDR2 SMNVEV, per germline (reference sequence). The CDR3 has 14 residues. Trimming removed 3 bases at V and 8 bases at J, with 13 bases between. In nucleotides, the CDR3 is TGTGCCAGCAGTTTCGCAGGGGAGTTAGAAAAACTGTTTTTT. This encodes CASSFAGELEKLFF.